This T cell receptor (beta chain) was profiled in a study of blood T cells in healthy people across ages. The study, taken as a whole, reports: With unsorted PBMCs, a conclusive comparison of naive versus antigen-experienced cells was not possible.

Combining a sample-barcoded 5' primer with a J-beta primer mix, a second PCR ran for roughly 7 to 12 cycles. Every cDNA molecule carried a tag from a template-switch adaptor bearing 12 random nucleotides. MiXCR, applied by TCRdb to the 5' RACE reads, yields one record per CDR3 protein. The sample carries about 1.1 million distinct CDR3 sequences, 35% to 40% recorded once. The length of the CDR3 is 13 residues. V dropped 1 base and J dropped 4 bases, with 7 bases sitting between them. Germline CDR1 is MNHNS and CDR2 is SASEGT. This clonotype was counted between two and nine times. Its target is unknown.

Source material: blood. The V gene is TRBV6-1, the J gene TRBJ1-2; possible D gene TRBD1, 6 bases. The TCR comes from a man in his late teens or twenties in good health. The CDR3 region is CASSEGTVYGYTF. The CDR3 DNA sequence: TGTGCCAGCAGTGAAGGGACAGTCTATGGCTACACCTTC.